The 5 T cell receptor beta chains given below trace back to one sample, sequenced in a study of blood T cell repertoires in COVID-19. This table comes from immunoSEQ multiplex PCR, and its TCRdb copy is limited to in-frame clones, with some not included. The sample records 130,000 or so clones, approximately 80% being singletons. The sample consisted of peripheral blood. The receptors shown here come from a woman aged 55-70 years with acute or convalescent COVID-19.

This clone was picked up one time. This chain links TRBV24-1 with TRBJ2-1, with 10 bases aligning to TRBD2. The V gene end was trimmed by 3 bases and the J gene end by 4 bases; junction bases not matched to a gene: 5. Germline V lookup: CDR1 KGHDR, CDR2 SFDVKD. The CDR3 has 16 residues. The CDR3 is CATSDHGLAEYNEQFF. CDR3 DNA sequence: TGTGCCACCAGTGATCACGGACTAGCGGAGTACAATGAGCAGTTCTTC.

This chain joins TRBV4-1 and TRBJ2-7; 8 positions match TRBD2. The CDR3 consists of 16 residues. J was trimmed by 5 bases and V by 4 bases; bases with no gene match: 13. Germline-derived CDR1 and CDR2 are MGHRA and YSYEKL. Written as DNA, the CDR3 is TGCGCCAGCAGCCCCTTCCGGCGGGGGGACGACCACGAGCAGTACTTC. As protein: CASSPFRRGDDHEQYF.

The chain carries TRBV24-1 and TRBJ2-3; D remains ambiguous. This CDR3 is 15 amino acids long. The V gene's germline CDR1 is KGHDR and CDR2 SFDVKD. The ends were cut back, 5 bases at V and 4 bases at J, with 15 bases in the middle. The CDR3 region is CATSVAQASPDTQYF. CDR3 sequence (DNA): TGTGCCACCAGTGTGGCCCAGGCGTCCCCAGATACGCAGTATTTT.

The V and J genes are TRBV7-9 and TRBJ2-7; no definite D call. Trimming cost V 5 bases and J 0 bases, with 11 bases left between them. Germline V gene sequence: CDR1 SEHNR, CDR2 FQNEAQ (reference sequence). This CDR3 spans 14 amino acids. The CDR3, as DNA: TGTGCCAGCAGCCCTAACGCAAACTCCTACGAGCAGTACTTC. It yields the protein CASSPNANSYEQYF.

The genes are TRBV29-1 and TRBJ2-7, with a tentative D call TRBD1 (6 bases). Per the germline V gene, CDR1 is SQVTM and CDR2 is ANQGSEA. The CDR3 contains 14 residues. V was trimmed by 1 base and J by 2 bases, leaving 12 bases between them. As DNA, the CDR3 is TGCAGCGTTGAAGCCCGCGAGGGGGCCTACGAGCAGTACTTC. Encoded protein: CSVEAREGAYEQYF.